Listed here are 9 T cell receptor beta chains from one sample, sequenced in a study of shared clonotypes between healthy human individuals. Profiling relied on immunoSEQ multiplex PCR, and the TCRdb table lists in-frame clones only, not all of them. The sample yields roughly 2,300,000 clones, roughly 92% seen once. Input material: naive CD4+ T cells from PBMCs. Stated subset: CD45RA+ positively selected. These receptor sequences come from a man younger than 30 in good health. Some clones in this sample may be carry-over from other donors' samples.

The V and J genes are TRBV28 and TRBJ2-1, with TRBD1 as a possible D gene (7 bases). This CDR3 spans 12 amino acids. The germline CDR1 and CDR2 sequences are MDHEN and SYDVKM. The V and J ends lost 9 bases and 7 bases respectively, with 13 bases between them. The CDR3 nucleotides read TGTGCCAGTTTTCAGGGGGGAAATGAGCAGTTCTTC. Translation: CASFQGGNEQFF.

V is TRBV28 and J is TRBJ2-5; perhaps D is TRBD1 or TRBD2 (6 bases each). CDR1 and CDR2 from the germline V gene are MDHEN and SYDVKM. This CDR3 region has 16 residues. Deletions cut 4 bases from V and 4 bases from J, with 19 bases between. The CDR3, as DNA: TGTGCCAGCAGTTCTACGGGTATTGGGGGGCGAGAGACCCAGTACTTC. Residues: CASSSTGIGGRETQYF.

The chain joins TRBV30 to TRBJ2-3; tentatively, D is TRBD2 (5 bases). CDR3 size: 14 residues. V lost 2 bases and J lost 1, with 10 bases in between. CDR1 GTSNPN and CDR2 SVGIG come from the germline V gene (reference sequence). This CDR3 is CAWSIGVGTDTQYF. In DNA, the CDR3 is TGTGCCTGGAGTATCGGGGTCGGCACAGATACGCAGTATTTT.

The genes are TRBV2 and TRBJ2-3; 8 nucleotides agree with TRBD1. Germline V gives CDR1 SNHLY, CDR2 FYNNEI. The CDR3 length is 17 residues. With 6 bases clipped from V and 2 bases from J, the junction kept 13 bases outside the gene matches. CDR3 nucleotide sequence: TGTGCCAGCAGGACAGGGGACTTCCGCACTAACACAGATACGCAGTATTTT. As protein: CASRTGDFRTNTDTQYF.

V gene TRBV6-1 combines with J gene TRBJ2-7, with D perhaps matching TRBD1 or TRBD2 (6 bases each). Looked up from germline, CDR1 is MNHNS and CDR2 is SASEGT. This CDR3 spans 15 amino acids. With 6 bases removed from V and 5 bases from J, the gap between germline ends came to 20 bases. CDR3 bases: TGTGCCAGCAGCGATTTTTGGGGGGCTGGGGACGAGCAGTACTTC. Its protein is CASSDFWGAGDEQYF.

This chain links TRBV10-3 with TRBJ2-1; D remains unclear. In germline, CDR1 is ENHRY, CDR2 SYGVKD. V was shortened by 6 bases and J by 0 bases, with 6 bases between the two germline ends. The CDR3 contains 13 residues. The CDR3 DNA reads TGTGCCATCAGCCCTAACTCCTACAATGAGCAGTTCTTC. Its translation: CAISPNSYNEQFF.

The chain employs TRBV15 and TRBJ2-4, with a weak D call TRBD1 (5 bases). CDR3 length: 13 amino acids. Per germline, CDR1 LNHNV and CDR2 YYDKDF (reference sequence). V lost 4 bases and J 5 bases, leaving 9 bases between the germline ends. The CDR3 sequence is CATSTRQQNIQYF. CDR3 in DNA: TGTGCCACCAGCACAAGACAGCAAAACATTCAGTACTTC.

The CDR3 here is CASSLTREDYNEQFF. Here the CDR3 DNA reads TGTGCCAGCAGCTTAACCCGGGAGGACTACAATGAGCAGTTCTTC. This chain uses TRBV7-3 with TRBJ2-1; TRBD2 aligns across 7 bases. With V trimmed by 0 bases and J by 3 bases, 2 bases remained unmatched. The CDR3 spans 15 residues. Germline values: CDR1 SGHTA, CDR2 FQGTGA.

The CDR3 DNA reads as TGTGCCAGCAGCCCCCCAATCCGACAGGGGGCCTCTGGGACCCAGTACTTC. Its protein is CASSPPIRQGASGTQYF. The rearrangement joins TRBV11-2 to TRBJ2-5; 10 bases agree with TRBD1. The germline gives CDR1 SGHAT, CDR2 FQNNGV. V lost 5 bases, J lost 7 bases, and 16 bases stayed unmatched. This CDR3 contains 17 residues.